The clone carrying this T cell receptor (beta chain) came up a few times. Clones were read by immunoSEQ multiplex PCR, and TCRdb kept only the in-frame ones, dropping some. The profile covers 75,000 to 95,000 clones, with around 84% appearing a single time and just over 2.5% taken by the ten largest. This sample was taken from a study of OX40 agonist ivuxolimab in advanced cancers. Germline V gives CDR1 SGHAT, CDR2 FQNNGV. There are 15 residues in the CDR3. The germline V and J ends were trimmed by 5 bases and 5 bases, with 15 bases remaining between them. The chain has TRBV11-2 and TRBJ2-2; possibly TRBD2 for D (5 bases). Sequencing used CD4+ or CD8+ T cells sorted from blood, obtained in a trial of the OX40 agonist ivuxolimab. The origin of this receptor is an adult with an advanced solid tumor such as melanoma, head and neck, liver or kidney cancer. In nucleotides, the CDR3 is TGTGCCAGCAGCCCGAGGTCGGGATCAACCGGGGAGCTGTTTTTT. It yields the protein CASSPRSGSTGELFF.